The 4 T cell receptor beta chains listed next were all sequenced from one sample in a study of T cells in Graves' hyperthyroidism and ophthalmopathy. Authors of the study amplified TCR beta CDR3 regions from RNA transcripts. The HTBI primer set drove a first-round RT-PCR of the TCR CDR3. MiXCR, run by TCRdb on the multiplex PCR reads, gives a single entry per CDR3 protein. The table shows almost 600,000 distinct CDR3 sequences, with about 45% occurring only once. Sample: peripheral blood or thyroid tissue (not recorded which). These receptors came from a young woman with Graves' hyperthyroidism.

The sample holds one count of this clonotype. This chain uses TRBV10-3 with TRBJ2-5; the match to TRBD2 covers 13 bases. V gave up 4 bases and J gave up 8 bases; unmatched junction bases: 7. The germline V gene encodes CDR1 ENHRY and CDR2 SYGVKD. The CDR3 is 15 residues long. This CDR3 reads CAISARTSGSGTQYF. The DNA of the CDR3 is TGTGCCATCAGTGCCCGGACTAGCGGGAGTGGCACCCAGTACTTC.

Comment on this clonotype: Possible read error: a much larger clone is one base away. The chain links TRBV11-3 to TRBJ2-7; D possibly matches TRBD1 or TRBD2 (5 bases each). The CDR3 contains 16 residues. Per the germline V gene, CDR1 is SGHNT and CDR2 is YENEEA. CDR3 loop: CASTSWAGASSYGQYF. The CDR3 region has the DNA TGTGCCAGCACATCATGGGCCGGGGCGAGCTCCTACGGGCAGTACTTC.

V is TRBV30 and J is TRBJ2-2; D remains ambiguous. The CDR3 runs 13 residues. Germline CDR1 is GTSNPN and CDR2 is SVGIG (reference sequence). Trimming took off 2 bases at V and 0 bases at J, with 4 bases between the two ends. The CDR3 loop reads CAWSIANTGELFF. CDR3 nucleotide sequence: TGTGCCTGGAGTATTGCGAACACCGGGGAGCTGTTTTTT.

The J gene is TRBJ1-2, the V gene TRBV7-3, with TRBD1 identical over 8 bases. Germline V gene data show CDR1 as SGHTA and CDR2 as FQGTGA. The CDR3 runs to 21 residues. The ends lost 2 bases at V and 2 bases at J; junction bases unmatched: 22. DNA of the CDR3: TGTGCCAGCAGCTTAGCCCCTGGACAGGGAATCACCGGGGAGGGGAACTATGGCTACACCTTC. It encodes CASSLAPGQGITGEGNYGYTF.